Listed below are T cell receptor beta chains from one sample, sequenced in a study of T cell responses to AZD1222 COVID-19 vaccine. TCRdb's table, derived via immunoSEQ multiplex PCR, lists solely in-frame clones and lacks some. The profile shows over 130,000 clones, 90% of them singletons. The sample consisted of peripheral blood, taken 28 days after the second AZD1222 dose. The receptors were gathered from an adult who received the AZD1222 COVID-19 vaccine. Each CDR3 is given without its conserved first and last residue. Clone size is given for some rows only: seen once, a few or many times, or a class if the clone is expanded.

V	J	size	CDR3
TRBV27	TRBJ2-7	-	ASSLHSGYEQY
TRBV7-3	TRBJ2-1	-	ASSLMPSPGNEQF
TRBV19	TRBJ2-2	-	ASLAYTGELF
TRBV5-5	TRBJ2-3	-	ASSLRGIETQADTQY
TRBV4-3	TRBJ2-4	-	ASSQETGTGSNIQY
TRBV2	TRBJ1-6	-	ASRQLGQSNSPLH
TRBV12-2	TRBJ1-4	once	ASRLAGDRGFENEKLF
TRBV3-1/TRBV3-2	TRBJ2-2	-	ASVASLGELF
TRBV4-1	TRBJ1-3	-	ASSPLARGLSGNTIY
TRBV7-3	TRBJ2-6	-	ASSFPTSGANVLT